The rows below give T cell receptor beta chains drawn from one sample of a study of graft-versus-host responses after intestinal transplantation. The method was immunoSEQ multiplex PCR; TCRdb's version includes in-frame clones alone and lacks a portion of them. The table shows tens of thousands of clones, with around 90% occurring only once. Their recognized antigens are unknown. Source: unstimulated CD8+ T cells sorted from spleen or lymph node cells, taken before transplant. Receptors were obtained from a human donor who was the organ donor for an intestinal transplant. Each CDR3 is given with its conserved first and last residue.

J	V	CDR3
TRBJ2-5	TRBV2	CASRLAGGDETQYF
TRBJ1-2	TRBV7-3	CASDRNYGYTF
TRBJ2-1	TRBV7-9	CASSSLGNEQFF
TRBJ1-1	TRBV9	CASSVELVRGTEAFF
TRBJ2-3	TRBV5-1	CASSLRDSFTDTQYF
TRBJ2-1	TRBV28	CASSLRGGGNEQFF
TRBJ1-1	TRBV6-4	CAGRPTGDEAFF
TRBJ1-5	TRBV9	CASSNDSSNQPQHF
TRBJ1-3	TRBV11-2	CASSFGQSFSGNTIYF
TRBJ2-6	TRBV27	CASSVDRERTNVLTF
TRBJ1-2	TRBV2	CASSGRDSSPYYGYTF
TRBJ1-2	TRBV6-5	CASSTDRGYGYTF
TRBJ1-1	TRBV27	CASSLQLNTEAFF
TRBJ2-6	TRBV4-3	CASSQAGGASGANVLTF